The sequence of this T cell receptor beta chain was determined in a study of T cell repertoires in cytomegalovirus infection (dated by TCRdb to between 2018 and 2020). Some background on the complete study: Alongside well-studied HLA-B-restricted epitopes, the peptide stimulations were aimed at recently identified HLA-C-restricted CMV epitopes, whose presentation resists viral immunomodulation. The HLA type of each donor mattered for the analysis, because public TCR beta signatures pointed to carriage of CMV infection along with the matching HLA type. Points the paper makes about the study in general: In both this cohort and an independent approximately 350-donor cohort, the cumulative frequency of public TCR beta family members distinguished carriers of CMV infection plus the relevant HLA type. The ex vivo response was dominated by HLA-C-restricted CMV-specific TCR beta clonotypes, and the single most frequent clonotype in two of eight donors was supplied by these HLA-C-restricted clonotypes.

V sheds 6 bases and J sheds 7 bases, leaving 9 bases between their ends. CDR1 and CDR2 are read off the germline V gene (reference sequence) as LNHDA and SQIVND. The CDR3 covers 11 residues, taking in both the cysteine and the phenylalanine. Only the CDR3 DNA is retained, 33 bases long and in frame from the first base. Turning to this clonotype: The clone's antigen remains unknown. Base qualities are not provided; no much larger clone lies one nucleotide away.

The sequencer was an Illumina HiSeq 1500. Using fastp trimming at Q25 and MiXCR clonotype assembly, TCRdb reanalyzed the public sequencing data and kept in-frame beta chains. CDR3 protein sequences are deduplicated, and each keeps its most common genes and DNA. A total of about a million distinct CDR3 sequences appear in this sample, 25% to 40% of them only once. The ten biggest clones cover around 15% of the sample. The treatment or condition label of this sample denotes: in vitro stimulation with specific CMV peptide epitopes to enrich CMV-specific T cells. The rearrangement joined TRBV19 to TRBJ1-2; the D gene is possibly TRBD1, with 5 bases matching. This sequence was found in a human donor in good health (CMV status not recorded). Some clones in this sample may be carry-over from other donors' samples. Material: cultured CD8+ T cells from PBMCs, obtained from culture after CMV antigen stimulation. The sequenced DNA is TGTGCCAGTAGCCGGAGGGGTGGCTACACCTTC. It translates to CASSRRGGYTF.